These 25 T cell receptor beta chains originate from one sample sequenced in a study of blood T cells in healthy people across ages. Next came a second PCR, run for roughly 6 to 11 cycles, which used a sample-barcoded 5' primer along with a J-beta primer mix. TCRdb re-called the 5' RACE reads with MiXCR, one entry per CDR3 protein. The data show roughly 1,800,000 distinct CDR3 sequences, about 49% seen once. Input material: blood. Every receptor here comes from a woman aged 40 to 50 in good health.

The genes are TRBV6-5 and TRBJ2-3; tentatively, D is TRBD2 (5 bases). Looked up from germline, CDR1 is MNHEY and CDR2 is SVGAGI. V gave up 0 bases and J gave up 2 bases, with 9 bases separating them. The CDR3 extends over 15 amino acids. CDR3: CASSYSSGITDTQYF. CDR3 bases: TGTGCCAGCAGTTACTCCTCGGGGATCACAGATACGCAGTATTTT.

This clonotype showed up just once. The V call is TRBV28, the J call TRBJ1-1; D gene unclear. Trimming stripped 7 bases from V and 8 bases from J, with 20 bases between. Looked up from germline, CDR1 is MDHEN and CDR2 is SYDVKM. The CDR3 sequence is 14 residues long. The CDR3 DNA sequence: TGTGCCAGCATTACATCTGGGGAGGGCCGAGAAGCTTTCTTT. It codes for CASITSGEGREAFF.

This clonotype was seen a few times. The chain recombines TRBV20-1 with TRBJ1-1, with 7 bases aligning to TRBD1. CDR1 and CDR2 from the germline V gene are DFQATT and SNEGSKA (reference sequence). CDR3 size: 14 residues. After removal of 3 bases from V and 4 bases from J, the junction contained 8 bases not matched to a gene. The CDR3 reads CSARGDRVGTEAFF. The DNA of the CDR3 is TGCAGTGCTAGGGGCGACAGGGTTGGCACTGAAGCTTTCTTT.

This chain joins TRBV6-6 and TRBJ1-6, with unresolved D. Trimming cost V 2 bases and J 7 bases, with 6 bases left between them. CDR3 size: 13 residues. The germline CDR1 and CDR2 sequences are MNHNY and SVGAGI (reference sequence). The CDR3 loop is CASSYAENSPLHF. The DNA of the CDR3 is TGTGCCAGCAGTTACGCCGAGAATTCACCCCTCCACTTT.

This clonotype has a handful of counts. V and J are TRBV5-5 and TRBJ2-3, with 11 nucleotides matching TRBD2. V shed 2 bases and J 0 bases; nucleotides not matched to a gene: 8. The CDR3 consists of 18 residues. Germline V gene lookup returns CDR1 SGHKS and CDR2 YYEKEE (reference sequence). CDR3 in amino acids: CASSFTSGGQPSTDTQYF. The DNA of the CDR3 is TGTGCCAGCAGCTTTACTAGCGGGGGCCAACCTAGCACAGATACGCAGTATTTT.

This clonotype was seen a handful of times. The V gene is TRBV6-1, the J gene TRBJ1-2; 7 bases line up with TRBD1. The trim removed 5 bases at V and 6 bases at J, leaving 12 bases unmatched. Germline lookup yields CDR1 MNHNS and CDR2 SASEGT. CDR3 length equals 15 residues. CDR3 DNA sequence: TGTGCCAGCAGTCTACCCTCGACAGGGCTACATGGCTACACCTTC. Its protein is CASSLPSTGLHGYTF.

This clonotype was observed a handful of times. The V call is TRBV12-3 or TRBV12-4, the J call TRBJ2-7; D is possibly TRBD1 (7 bases). The CDR3 has 17 residues. Trimming removed 6 bases at V and 2 bases at J, with 23 bases between. The DNA of the CDR3 is TGTGCCAGCAGCCACACACTCGGCGGGACAGCCACCTACGAGCAGTACTTC. Translation: CASSHTLGGTATYEQYF.

Points on this clonotype: Germline is not matched at one junction end, which may reflect a read error. CDR3 sequence: CASISGGLQQPDAQYF. The DNA of the CDR3 is TGTGCCAGCATCTCCGGGGGGTTACAGCAGCCAGATGCGCAGTATTTT. This rearrangement joins TRBV28 to TRBJ2-3; 7 positions match TRBD2. Germline V gene sequence: CDR1 MDHEN, CDR2 SYDVKM. This CDR3 is 16 amino acids long.

The chain has TRBV27 and TRBJ2-7; D is undetermined. The germline gives CDR1 MNHEY, CDR2 SMNVEV (reference sequence). Deletions cut 2 bases from V and 1 base from J, with 6 bases between. The CDR3 consists of 13 residues. The CDR3 sequence: CASSLTYSYEQYF. Here the CDR3 DNA reads TGTGCCAGCAGTTTAACGTATTCCTACGAGCAGTACTTC.

The sample holds many counts of this clonotype. The chain couples TRBV7-2 to TRBJ2-5; 10 bases align to TRBD2. Per the germline V gene, CDR1 is SGHTA and CDR2 is FQGNSA. With 3 bases clipped from V and 5 bases from J, the junction kept 6 bases outside the gene matches. The CDR3 is made up of 15 amino acids. CDR3 sequence reads: CASSLSSGGAETQYF. CDR3 in DNA: TGTGCCAGCAGCTTGTCGAGCGGGGGGGCGGAGACCCAGTACTTC.

This clonotype was counted a few times. The gene calls are TRBV27 and TRBJ2-1; 7 bases are a match to TRBD1. Germline V gives CDR1 MNHEY, CDR2 SMNVEV (reference sequence). The CDR3 extends over 14 amino acids. V lost 6 bases and J lost 4; bases outside the gene matches: 6. For the CDR3, the DNA is TGTGCCAGCAGACCCTGGGACAGATACAATGAGCAGTTCTTC. Its translation: CASRPWDRYNEQFF.

The chain joins TRBV29-1 to TRBJ2-7; 10 bases are shared with TRBD1. V lost 6 bases to trimming and J lost 1 base; unmatched junction nucleotides: 6. CDR1 is SQVTM, CDR2 ANQGSEA, per germline. The CDR3 runs 14 residues. The CDR3 loop reads CSVQGTGVSYEQYF. DNA of the CDR3: TGCAGCGTACAAGGGACAGGGGTTTCCTACGAGCAGTACTTC.

The sample holds a few counts of this clonotype. The genes are TRBV15 and TRBJ2-1; TRBD2 is a possible D gene (6 bases). Germline CDR1 LNHNV, CDR2 YYDKDF (reference sequence). This CDR3 is built from 15 residues. V lost 7 bases, J lost 7 bases, and 20 bases lay in between. CDR3 DNA sequence: TGTGCCACCATGCCGGGGACTTTACCGGAGAATGAGCAGTTCTTC. Protein product: CATMPGTLPENEQFF.

As to this clonotype: The DNA is omitted, as the CDR3 cannot be located on it reliably, and the CDR3 follows TCRdb's listing. The J gene is TRBJ1-1, the V gene TRBV6-2 or TRBV6-3; the DNA was not used to check the table's D call, TRBD1. The CDR3 is 14 residues long, counting both termini. Germline V gene lookup returns CDR1 MNHEY and CDR2 SVGEGT. The CDR3 is CASSTSTGGTEAFF.

This clonotype was observed many times. The V call is TRBV28, the J call TRBJ2-5; a weak D match, TRBD1 (7 bases). Germline CDR1 is MDHEN and CDR2 is SYDVKM. V lost 3 bases to trimming and J lost 5 bases, with 16 bases between them. This CDR3 is 15 amino acids long. For the CDR3, the DNA is TGTGCCAGCAGTTTGACAGGAGGGGGCCGTGAGACCCAGTACTTC. Amino acid sequence: CASSLTGGGRETQYF.

This clonotype was seen just once. The chain carries TRBV20-1 and TRBJ2-1; 8 bases agree with TRBD2. CDR1 and CDR2 from the germline V gene are DFQATT and SNEGSKA (reference sequence). The J segment lost 2 bases and the V segment lost 4 bases, leaving 7 bases of the junction unmatched. CDR3 length: 15 residues. The CDR3 spells CSATGGTNAYNEQFF. The CDR3 DNA reads as TGCAGTGCTACGGGGGGGACCAATGCCTACAATGAGCAGTTCTTC.

This clonotype was seen only once. The chain is built from TRBV12-5 and TRBJ1-6; no clear D gene. The CDR3 runs to 14 residues. CDR1 is LGHNT, CDR2 FRNRAP, per germline. Trimming took 11 bases from V and 8 from J, leaving 19 bases between them. The CDR3 reads CARSTGPGDSPLHF. The CDR3 DNA is TGTGCTCGCTCCACCGGCCCGGGAGATTCACCCCTCCACTTT.

This clonotype was seen a handful of times. The chain uses TRBV7-2 and TRBJ2-7; D is uncertain. The CDR3 has 14 residues. The germline V gene has CDR1 SGHTA and CDR2 FQGNSA. The V and J ends lost 5 bases and 2 bases respectively, with 13 bases between them. The CDR3 nucleotides are TGTGCCAGCAGCCAGGTAGGCGCAGCCTACGAGCAGTACTTC. This sequence encodes CASSQVGAAYEQYF. The full variable domain, in which reference TRBV7-2 and TRBJ2-7 provide the parts outside the CDR3, is GAGVSQSPSNKVTEKGKDVELRCDPISGHTALYWYRQSLGQGLEFLIYFQGNSAPDKSGLPSDRFSAERTGGSVSTLTIQRTQQEDSAVYLCASSQVGAAYEQYFGPGTRLTVT.

In this sample, this clonotype turned up a few times. The DNA for the CDR3 is TGTGCCAGCAGTTACGCAGGGGGAAAATTCAATGAGCAGTTCTTC. Amino acids: CASSYAGGKFNEQFF. The rearrangement joins TRBV6-2 or TRBV6-3 to TRBJ2-1; 7 nucleotides line up with TRBD1. This CDR3 contains 15 residues. V lost 2 bases to trimming and J lost 6 bases; unmatched junction nucleotides: 7. CDR1 is MNHEY, CDR2 SVGEGT, per germline.

This clonotype was picked up a small number of times. This chain uses TRBV27 with TRBJ1-6; a possible D gene is TRBD1 (6 bases). The CDR3 extends over 15 amino acids. V lost 1 base to trimming and J lost 5 bases, with 9 bases between them. Germline CDR1 is MNHEY and CDR2 is SMNVEV (reference sequence). DNA for the CDR3: TGTGCCAGCAGTTTATGGCAGGGGAATAATTCACCCCTCCACTTT. Protein: CASSLWQGNNSPLHF.

This clonotype was found many times. This chain links TRBV6-1 with TRBJ2-6, with unresolved D. Germline CDR1 is MNHNS and CDR2 is SASEGT. There are 15 residues in the CDR3. Trimming removed 5 bases from V and 0 bases from J, with 8 bases in between. The CDR3 coding sequence is TGTGCCAGCAGTCCAGGTGCCTCTGGGGCCAACGTCCTGACTTTC. Its protein is CASSPGASGANVLTF.

The V call is TRBV27, the J call TRBJ2-4, with 10 bases matching TRBD1. The J call may be in error: the DNA end matches TRBJ2-7 better. The CDR3 covers 14 residues. Germline V gene lookup returns CDR1 MNHEY and CDR2 SMNVEV (reference sequence). CDR3 loop: CASNPGQGPGEQYF. DNA of the CDR3: TGTGCCAGCAACCCGGGACAGGGGCCGGGCGAGCAGTACTTC.

The chain couples TRBV7-9 to TRBJ1-2; weak D call: TRBD1 (5 bases). CDR1 is SEHNR, CDR2 FQNEAQ, per germline (reference sequence). With 3 bases removed from V and 4 bases from J, the gap between germline ends came to 12 bases. CDR3 size: 14 residues. CDR3 in amino acids: CASSFASGSYGYTF. Here the CDR3 DNA reads TGTGCCAGCAGCTTTGCATCAGGGTCCTATGGCTACACCTTC.

V gene TRBV29-1 combines with J gene TRBJ1-2; D is uncertain. The germline V and J ends were trimmed by 2 bases and 7 bases, with 11 bases remaining between them. CDR3 size: 12 residues. CDR1 is SQVTM, CDR2 ANQGSEA, per germline. Written as DNA, the CDR3 is TGCAGCGTTGAACTCCGGCCTCGTGGCTACACCTTC. Amino acid sequence: CSVELRPRGYTF. The entire variable domain, with the rest obtained from reference TRBV29-1 and TRBJ1-2, is as follows: SAVISQKPSRDICQRGTSLTIQCQVDSQVTMMFWYRQQPGQSLTLIATANQGSEATYESGFVIDKFPISRPNLTFSTLTVSNMSPEDSSIYLCSVELRPRGYTFGSGTRLTVV.

The rearrangement uses TRBV10-3 and TRBJ1-2, with D hard to call. V was trimmed by 0 bases and J by 1 base, leaving 18 bases between them. Per germline, CDR1 ENHRY and CDR2 SYGVKD. This CDR3 has 18 amino acids. CDR3: CAISESNFQYTNNYGYTF. Here the CDR3 DNA reads TGTGCCATCAGTGAGTCCAACTTCCAGTATACCAATAACTATGGCTACACCTTC.